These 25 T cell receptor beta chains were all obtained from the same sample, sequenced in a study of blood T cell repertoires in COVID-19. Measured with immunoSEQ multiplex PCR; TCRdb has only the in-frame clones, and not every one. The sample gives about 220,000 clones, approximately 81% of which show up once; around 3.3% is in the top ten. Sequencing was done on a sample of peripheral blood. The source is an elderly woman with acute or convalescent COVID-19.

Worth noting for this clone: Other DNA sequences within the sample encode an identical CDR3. This CDR3 is CASTFSGNTIYF. CDR3 DNA sequence: TGTGCCAGCACCTTCTCTGGAAACACCATATATTTT. This sequence joins TRBV3-1 (or the pseudogene TRBV3-2) and TRBJ1-3; no definite D call. Germline V lookup: CDR1 LGHDT, CDR2 YNNKEL (reference sequence). The CDR3 totals 12 residues. Trimming left V 7 bases short and J 0 bases short, with 4 bases between.

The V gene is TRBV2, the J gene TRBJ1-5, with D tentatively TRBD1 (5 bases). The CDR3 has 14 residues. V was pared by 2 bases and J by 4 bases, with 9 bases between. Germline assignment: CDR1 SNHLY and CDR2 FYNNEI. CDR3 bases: TGTGCCAGCAGTGAATTGACAGCTAATCAGCCCCAGCATTTT. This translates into CASSELTANQPQHF.

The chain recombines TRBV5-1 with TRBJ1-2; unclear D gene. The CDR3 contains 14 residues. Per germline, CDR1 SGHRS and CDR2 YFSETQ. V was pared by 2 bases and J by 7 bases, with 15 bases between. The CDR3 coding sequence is TGCGCCAGCAGCTTAAAGGAGAGTGGCCCTGGCTACACCTTC. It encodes CASSLKESGPGYTF.

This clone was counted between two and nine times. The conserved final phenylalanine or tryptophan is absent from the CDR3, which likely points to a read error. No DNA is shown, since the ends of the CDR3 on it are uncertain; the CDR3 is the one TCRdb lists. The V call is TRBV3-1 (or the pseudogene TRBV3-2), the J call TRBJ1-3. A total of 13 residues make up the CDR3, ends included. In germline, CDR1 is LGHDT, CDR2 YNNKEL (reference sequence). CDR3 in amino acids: CASSQGYGTPPSH.

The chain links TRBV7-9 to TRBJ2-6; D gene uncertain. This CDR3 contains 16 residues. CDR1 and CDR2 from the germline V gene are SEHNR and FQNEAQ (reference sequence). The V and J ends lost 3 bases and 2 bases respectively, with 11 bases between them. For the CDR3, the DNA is TGTGCCAGCAGCTTGGCTGACAACGCTGGGGCCAACGTCCTGACTTTC. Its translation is CASSLADNAGANVLTF.

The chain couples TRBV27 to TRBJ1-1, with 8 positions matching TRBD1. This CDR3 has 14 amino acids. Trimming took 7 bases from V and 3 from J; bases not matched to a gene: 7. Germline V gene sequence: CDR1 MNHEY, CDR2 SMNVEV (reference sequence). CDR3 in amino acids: CASNLGQADTEAFF. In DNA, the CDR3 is TGTGCCAGCAACCTGGGACAGGCGGACACTGAAGCTTTCTTT.

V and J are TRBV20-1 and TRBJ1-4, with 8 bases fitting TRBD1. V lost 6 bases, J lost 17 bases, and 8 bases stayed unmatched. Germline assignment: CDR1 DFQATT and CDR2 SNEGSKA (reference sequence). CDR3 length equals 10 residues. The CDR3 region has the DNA TGCAGTGCCGGGGGACAGGAGGTTTTTTTT. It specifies CSAGGQEVFF.

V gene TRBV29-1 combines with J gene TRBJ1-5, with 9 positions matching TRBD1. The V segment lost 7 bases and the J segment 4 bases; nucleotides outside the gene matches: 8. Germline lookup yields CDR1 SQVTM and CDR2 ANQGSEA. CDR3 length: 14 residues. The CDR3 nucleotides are TGCAGCGCGGCAACCGGGACAGGGAATCAGCCCCAGCATTTT. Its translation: CSAATGTGNQPQHF.

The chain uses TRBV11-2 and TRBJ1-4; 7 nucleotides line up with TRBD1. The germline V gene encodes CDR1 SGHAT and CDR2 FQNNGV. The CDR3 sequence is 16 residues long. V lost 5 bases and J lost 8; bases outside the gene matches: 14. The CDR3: CASSLQRQGLQEKLFF. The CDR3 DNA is TGTGCCAGCAGCCTCCAACGACAGGGTCTGCAGGAAAAACTGTTTTTT. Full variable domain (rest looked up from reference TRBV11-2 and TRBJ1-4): EAGVAQSPRYKIIEKRQSVAFWCNPISGHATLYWYQQILGQGPKLLIQFQNNGVVDDSQLPKDRFSAERLKGVDSTLKIQPAKLEDSAVYLCASSLQRQGLQEKLFFGSGTQLSVL.

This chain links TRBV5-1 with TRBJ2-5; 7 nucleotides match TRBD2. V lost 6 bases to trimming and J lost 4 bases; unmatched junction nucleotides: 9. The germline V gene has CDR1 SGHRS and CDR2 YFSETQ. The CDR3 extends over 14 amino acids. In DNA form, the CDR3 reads TGCGCCAGCACCAGCGGGGATGTAGGAGAGACCCAGTACTTC. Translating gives CASTSGDVGETQYF. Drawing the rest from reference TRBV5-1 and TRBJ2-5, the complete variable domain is KAGVTQTPRYLIKTRGQQVTLSCSPISGHRSVSWYQQTPGQGLQFLFEYFSETQRNKGNFPGRFSGRQFSNSRSEMNVSTLELGDSALYLCASTSGDVGETQYFGPGTRLLVL.

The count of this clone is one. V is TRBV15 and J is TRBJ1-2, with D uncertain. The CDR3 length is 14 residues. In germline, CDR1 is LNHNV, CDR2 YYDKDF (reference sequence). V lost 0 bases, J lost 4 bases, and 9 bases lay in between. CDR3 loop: CATSRDTDSYGYTF. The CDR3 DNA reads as TGTGCCACCAGCAGAGATACAGATAGCTATGGCTACACCTTC. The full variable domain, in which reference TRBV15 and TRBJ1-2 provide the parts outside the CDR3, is DAMVIQNPRYQVTQFGKPVTLSCSQTLNHNVMYWYQQKSSQAPKLLFHYYDKDFNNEADTPDNFQSRRPNTSFCFLDIRSPGLGDTAMYLCATSRDTDSYGYTFGSGTRLTVV.

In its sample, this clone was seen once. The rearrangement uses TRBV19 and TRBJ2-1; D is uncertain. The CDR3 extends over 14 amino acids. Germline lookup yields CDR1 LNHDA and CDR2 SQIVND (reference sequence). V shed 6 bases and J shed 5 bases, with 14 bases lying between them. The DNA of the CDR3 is TGTGCCAGTAGCCCCCTTGCAGTTAACAATGAGCAGTTCTTC. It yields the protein CASSPLAVNNEQFF.

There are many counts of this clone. Here the CDR3 DNA reads TGTGCCAGCAGCCCCCAAGGAGCCTCTGGAAACACCATATATTTT. It encodes CASSPQGASGNTIYF. The rearrangement joins TRBV7-9 to TRBJ1-3; D remains unclear. Germline CDR1 is SEHNR and CDR2 is FQNEAQ (reference sequence). This CDR3 contains 15 residues. Deletions cut 5 bases from V and 0 bases from J, with 11 bases between. The full variable domain, in which reference TRBV7-9 and TRBJ1-3 provide the parts outside the CDR3, is DTGVSQNPRHKITKRGQNVTFRCDPISEHNRLYWYRQTLGQGPEFLTYFQNEAQLEKSRLLSDRFSAERPKGSFSTLEIQRTEQGDSAMYLCASSPQGASGNTIYFGEGSWLTVV.

The CDR3 protein is CASSSGTGPAEQFF. DNA for the CDR3: TGTGCCAGCAGCTCCGGGACAGGGCCCGCGGAGCAGTTCTTC. J is TRBJ2-1 and V is TRBV13, with 9 nucleotides matching TRBD1. In germline, CDR1 is PRHDT, CDR2 FYEKMQ (reference sequence). The CDR3 runs 14 residues. V was pared by 4 bases and J by 10 bases, with 8 bases of the junction left unmatched.

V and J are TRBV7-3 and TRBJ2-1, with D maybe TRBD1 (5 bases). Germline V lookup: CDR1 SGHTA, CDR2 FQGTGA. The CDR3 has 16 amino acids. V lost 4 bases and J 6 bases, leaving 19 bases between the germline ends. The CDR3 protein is CASSSYLRGQGNEQFF. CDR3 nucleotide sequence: TGTGCCAGCAGCTCATACCTTAGGGGCCAGGGCAATGAGCAGTTCTTC.

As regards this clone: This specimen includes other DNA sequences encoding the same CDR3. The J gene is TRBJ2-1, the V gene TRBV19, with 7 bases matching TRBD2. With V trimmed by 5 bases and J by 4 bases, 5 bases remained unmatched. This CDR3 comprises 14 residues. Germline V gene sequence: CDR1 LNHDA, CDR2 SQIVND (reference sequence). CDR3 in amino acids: CASSGTGGYNEQFF. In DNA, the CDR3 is TGTGCCAGTAGTGGGACGGGGGGTTACAATGAGCAGTTCTTC.

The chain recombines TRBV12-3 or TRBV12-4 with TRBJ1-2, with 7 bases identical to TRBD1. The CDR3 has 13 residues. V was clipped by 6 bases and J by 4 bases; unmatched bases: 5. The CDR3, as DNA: TGTGCCAGCAGCCAAGGACAGGCCTATGGCTACACCTTC. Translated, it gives CASSQGQAYGYTF.

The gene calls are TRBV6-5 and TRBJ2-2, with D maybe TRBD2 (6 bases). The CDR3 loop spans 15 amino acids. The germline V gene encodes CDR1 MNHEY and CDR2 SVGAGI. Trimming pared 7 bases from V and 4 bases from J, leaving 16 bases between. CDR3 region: CASTLTSLITGELFF. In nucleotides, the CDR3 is TGTGCCAGCACCTTAACTAGCCTTATCACCGGGGAGCTGTTTTTT.

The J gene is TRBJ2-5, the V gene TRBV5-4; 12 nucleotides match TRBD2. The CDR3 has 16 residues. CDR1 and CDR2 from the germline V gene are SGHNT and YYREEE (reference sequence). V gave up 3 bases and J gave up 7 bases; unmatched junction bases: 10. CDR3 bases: TGTGCCAGCAGCTCTCTAGCGGGGGGGCCGAGAGGGACCCAGTACTTC. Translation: CASSSLAGGPRGTQYF.

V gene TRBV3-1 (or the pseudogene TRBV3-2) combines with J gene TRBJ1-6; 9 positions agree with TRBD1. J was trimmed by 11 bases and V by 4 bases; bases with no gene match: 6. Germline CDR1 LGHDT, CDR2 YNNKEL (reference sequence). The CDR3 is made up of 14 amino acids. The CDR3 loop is CASSPTGQGTPLHF. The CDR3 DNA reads TGTGCCAGCAGCCCGACTGGACAGGGGACACCCCTCCACTTT.

CDR3 nucleotides: TGTGCCAGCTCACCGGGGACTTTCATGACACCCCTCCACTTT. Translation gives CASSPGTFMTPLHF. This chain connects TRBV18 to TRBJ1-6; the D gene is possibly TRBD1 (5 bases). CDR1 is KGHSH and CDR2 is LQKENI in the germline V gene. This CDR3 is 14 amino acids long. V lost 3 bases and J 11 bases, leaving 14 bases between the germline ends. Based on the CDR3 plus reference TRBV18 and TRBJ1-6, the full variable domain is NAGVMQNPRHLVRRRGQEARLRCSPMKGHSHVYWYRQLPEEGLKFMVYLQKENIIDESGMPKERFSAEFPKEGPSILRIQQVVRGDSAAYFCASSPGTFMTPLHFGNGTRLTVT.

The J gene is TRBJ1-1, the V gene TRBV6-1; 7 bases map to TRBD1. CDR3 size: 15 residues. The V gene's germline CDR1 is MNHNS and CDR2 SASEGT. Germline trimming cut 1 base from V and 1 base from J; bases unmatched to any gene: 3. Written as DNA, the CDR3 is TGTGCCAGCAGTGAAGAAAACAGGGGGAACACTGAAGCTTTCTTT. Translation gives CASSEENRGNTEAFF.

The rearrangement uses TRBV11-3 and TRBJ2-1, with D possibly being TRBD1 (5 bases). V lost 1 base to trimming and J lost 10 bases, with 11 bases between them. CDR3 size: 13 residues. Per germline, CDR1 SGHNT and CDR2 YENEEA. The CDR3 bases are TGTGCCAGCAGCTTAGGATTGGGGCTGGAGCAGTTCTTC. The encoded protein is CASSLGLGLEQFF.

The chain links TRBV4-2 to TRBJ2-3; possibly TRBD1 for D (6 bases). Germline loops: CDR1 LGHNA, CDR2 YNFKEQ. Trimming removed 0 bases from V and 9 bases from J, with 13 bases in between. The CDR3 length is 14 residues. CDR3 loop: CASSQETDRRTQYF. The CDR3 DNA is TGTGCCAGCAGCCAAGAAACTGACAGGAGGACGCAGTATTTT.

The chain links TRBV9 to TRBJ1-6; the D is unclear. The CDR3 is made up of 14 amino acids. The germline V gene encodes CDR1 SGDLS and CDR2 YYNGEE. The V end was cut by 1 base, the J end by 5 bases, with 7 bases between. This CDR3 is CASSVRGNNSPLHF. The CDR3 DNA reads TGTGCCAGCAGCGTACGGGGAAATAATTCACCCCTCCACTTT.